This T cell receptor beta chain was sequenced in a study of cytomegalovirus exposure and HLA in healthy donors. Study-level findings and limits: Published work reported that the classifier diagnosed cytomegalovirus status with high specificity and sensitivity.

Primers: 60 Vbeta forward and 13 Jbeta reverse. The method was immunoSEQ multiplex PCR; TCRdb's version includes in-frame clones alone and lacks a portion of them. The table for this sample gives about 130,000 clones. The CDR3 loop spans 14 amino acids. This clone registers medium-sized by frequency. The antigen is undetermined. The rearrangement links TRBV21-1 to TRBJ1-1. TRBV21-1 is assigned pseudogene status. The receptor comes from a middle-aged man in good health and CMV-seronegative. Source material: PBMCs. The CDR3: CASLLIPGNTEAFF. The CDR3 DNA is TGTGCCAGCCTTCTTATACCGGGGAACACTGAAGCTTTCTTT.